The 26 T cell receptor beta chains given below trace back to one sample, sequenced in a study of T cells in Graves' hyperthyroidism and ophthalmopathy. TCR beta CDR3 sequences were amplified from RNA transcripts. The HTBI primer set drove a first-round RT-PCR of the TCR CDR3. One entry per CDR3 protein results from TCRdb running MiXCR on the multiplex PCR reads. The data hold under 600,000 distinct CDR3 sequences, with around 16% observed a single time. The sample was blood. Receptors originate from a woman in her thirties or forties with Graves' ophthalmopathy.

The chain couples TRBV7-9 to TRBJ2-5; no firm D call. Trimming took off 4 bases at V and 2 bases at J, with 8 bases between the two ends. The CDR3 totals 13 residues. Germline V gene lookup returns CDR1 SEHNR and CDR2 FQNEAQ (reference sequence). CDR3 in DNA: TGTGCCAGCAGCTCAGACGGGCAAGAGACCCAGTACTTC. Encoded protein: CASSSDGQETQYF.

CDR3 nucleotides: TGTGCCAGCAGTTCCCGGGGGGGGCTCTGGGGCTACACCTTC. It yields the protein CASSSRGGLWGYTF. The rearrangement links TRBV12-3 or TRBV12-4 to TRBJ1-2, with TRBD1 as a possible D gene (6 bases). The V and J ends lost 4 bases and 8 bases respectively, with 17 bases between them. This CDR3 is built from 14 residues.

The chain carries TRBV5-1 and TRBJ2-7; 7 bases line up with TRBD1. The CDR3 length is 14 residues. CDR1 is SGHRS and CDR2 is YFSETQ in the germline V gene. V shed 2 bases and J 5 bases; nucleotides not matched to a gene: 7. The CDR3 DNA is TGCGCCAGCAGCTTTGGAGACAGGGACAACGAGCAGTACTTC. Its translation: CASSFGDRDNEQYF.

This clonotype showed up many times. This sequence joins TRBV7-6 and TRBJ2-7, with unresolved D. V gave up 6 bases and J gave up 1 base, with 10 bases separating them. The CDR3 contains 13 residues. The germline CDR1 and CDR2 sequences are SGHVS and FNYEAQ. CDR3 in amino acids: CASSSRLSYEQYF. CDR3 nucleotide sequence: TGTGCCAGCAGTTCCAGGCTTTCCTACGAGCAGTACTTC. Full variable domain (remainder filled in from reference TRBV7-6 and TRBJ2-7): GAGVSQSPRYKVTKRGQDVALRCDPISGHVSLYWYRQALGQGPEFLTYFNYEAQQDKSGLPNDRFSAERPEGSISTLTIQRTEQRDSAMYRCASSSRLSYEQYFGPGTRLTVT.

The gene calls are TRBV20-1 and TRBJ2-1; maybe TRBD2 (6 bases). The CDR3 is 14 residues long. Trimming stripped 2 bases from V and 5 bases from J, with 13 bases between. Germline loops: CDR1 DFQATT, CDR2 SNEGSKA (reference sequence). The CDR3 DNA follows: TGCAGTGCTAGATGGGGACTCGCTGACAATGAGCAGTTCTTC. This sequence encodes CSARWGLADNEQFF.

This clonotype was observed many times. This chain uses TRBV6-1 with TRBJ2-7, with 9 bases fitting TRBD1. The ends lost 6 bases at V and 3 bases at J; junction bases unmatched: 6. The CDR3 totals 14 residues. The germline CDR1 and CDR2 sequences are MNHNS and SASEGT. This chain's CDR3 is CASRPGQGGYEQYF. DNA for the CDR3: TGTGCCAGCAGGCCGGGACAGGGAGGCTACGAGCAGTACTTC.

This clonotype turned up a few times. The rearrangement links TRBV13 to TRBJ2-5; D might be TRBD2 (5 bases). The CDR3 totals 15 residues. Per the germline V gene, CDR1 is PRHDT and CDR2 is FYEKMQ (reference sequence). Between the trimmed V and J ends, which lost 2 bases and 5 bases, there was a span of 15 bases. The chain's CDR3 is CASSLRVRVGETQYF. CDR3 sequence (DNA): TGTGCCAGCAGCTTACGGGTGAGGGTAGGGGAGACCCAGTACTTC.

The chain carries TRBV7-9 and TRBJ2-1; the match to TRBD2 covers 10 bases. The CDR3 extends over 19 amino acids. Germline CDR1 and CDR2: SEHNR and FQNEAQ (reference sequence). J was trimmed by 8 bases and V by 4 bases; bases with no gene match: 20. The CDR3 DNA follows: TGTGCCAGCAGCTCGCCGCGGGGGAAGCGGGGGGGGCTGGTGGATGAGCAGTTCTTC. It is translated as CASSSPRGKRGGLVDEQFF.

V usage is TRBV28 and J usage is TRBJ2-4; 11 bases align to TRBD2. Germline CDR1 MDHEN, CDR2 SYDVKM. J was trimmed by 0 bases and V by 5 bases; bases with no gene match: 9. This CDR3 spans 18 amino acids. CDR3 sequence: CASSLTSGTLGAKNIQYF. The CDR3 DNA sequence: TGTGCCAGCAGTCTGACTAGCGGGACCCTAGGAGCCAAAAACATTCAGTACTTC.

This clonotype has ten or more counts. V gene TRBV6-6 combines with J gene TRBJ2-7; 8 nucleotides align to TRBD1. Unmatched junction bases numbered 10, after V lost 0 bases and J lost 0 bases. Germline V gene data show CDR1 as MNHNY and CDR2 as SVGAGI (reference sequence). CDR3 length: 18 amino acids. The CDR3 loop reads CASSYSRPTGVDSYEQYF. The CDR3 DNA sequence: TGTGCCAGCAGTTACTCAAGACCGACAGGGGTTGACTCCTACGAGCAGTACTTC.

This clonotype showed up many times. The CDR3 DNA reads TGCAGTGCTAGAACGATAACCGGGACAGGGCCGCTCTACGAGCAGTACTTC. It encodes CSARTITGTGPLYEQYF. The V call is TRBV20-1, the J call TRBJ2-7; 9 bases match TRBD1. The ends lost 2 bases at V and 3 bases at J; junction bases unmatched: 14. The CDR3 is 17 residues long. Germline values: CDR1 DFQATT, CDR2 SNEGSKA (reference sequence).

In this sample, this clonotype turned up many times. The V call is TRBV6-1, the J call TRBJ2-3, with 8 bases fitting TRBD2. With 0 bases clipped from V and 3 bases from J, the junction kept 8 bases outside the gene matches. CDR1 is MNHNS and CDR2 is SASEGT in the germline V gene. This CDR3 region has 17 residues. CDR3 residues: CASSEALAGGTTDTQYF. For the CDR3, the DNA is TGTGCCAGCAGTGAAGCTCTGGCGGGGGGAACTACAGATACGCAGTATTTT.

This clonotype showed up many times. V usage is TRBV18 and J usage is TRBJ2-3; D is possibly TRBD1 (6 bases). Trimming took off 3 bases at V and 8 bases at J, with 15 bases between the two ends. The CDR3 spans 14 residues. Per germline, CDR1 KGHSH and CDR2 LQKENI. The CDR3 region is CASSPNQQGSTQYF. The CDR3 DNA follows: TGTGCCAGCTCACCCAACCAACAGGGTTCTACGCAGTATTTT. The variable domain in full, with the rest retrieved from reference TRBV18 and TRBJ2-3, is NAGVMQNPRHLVRRRGQEARLRCSPMKGHSHVYWYRQLPEEGLKFMVYLQKENIIDESGMPKERFSAEFPKEGPSILRIQQVVRGDSAAYFCASSPNQQGSTQYFGPGTRLTVL.

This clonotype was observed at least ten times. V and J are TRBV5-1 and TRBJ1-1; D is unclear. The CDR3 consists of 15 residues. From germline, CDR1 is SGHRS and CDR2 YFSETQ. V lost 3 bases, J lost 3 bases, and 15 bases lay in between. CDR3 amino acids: CASSSRGGRDTEAFF. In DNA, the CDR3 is TGCGCCAGCAGCTCCCGGGGAGGGCGGGACACTGAAGCTTTCTTT.

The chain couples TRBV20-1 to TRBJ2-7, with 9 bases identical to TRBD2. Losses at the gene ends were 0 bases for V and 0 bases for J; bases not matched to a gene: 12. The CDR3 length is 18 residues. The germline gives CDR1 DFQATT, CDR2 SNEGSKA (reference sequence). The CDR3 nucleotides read TGCAGTGCTAGAGATCCGGGCGGGGGGGAAAGGAGCTCCTACGAGCAGTACTTC. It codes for CSARDPGGGERSSYEQYF.

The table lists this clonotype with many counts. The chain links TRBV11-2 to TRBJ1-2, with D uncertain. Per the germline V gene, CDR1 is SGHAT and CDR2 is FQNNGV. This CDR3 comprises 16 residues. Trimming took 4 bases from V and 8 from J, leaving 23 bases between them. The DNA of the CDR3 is TGTGCCAGCAGCTCACCAAAGGACTTTAACGGGGTGGGCTACACCTTC. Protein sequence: CASSSPKDFNGVGYTF.

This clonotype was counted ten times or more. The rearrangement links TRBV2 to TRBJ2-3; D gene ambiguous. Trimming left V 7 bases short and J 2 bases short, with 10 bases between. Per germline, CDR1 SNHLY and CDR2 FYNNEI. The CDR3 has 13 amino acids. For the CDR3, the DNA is TGTGCCAGCACGAGACCGATCACAGATACGCAGTATTTT. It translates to CASTRPITDTQYF.

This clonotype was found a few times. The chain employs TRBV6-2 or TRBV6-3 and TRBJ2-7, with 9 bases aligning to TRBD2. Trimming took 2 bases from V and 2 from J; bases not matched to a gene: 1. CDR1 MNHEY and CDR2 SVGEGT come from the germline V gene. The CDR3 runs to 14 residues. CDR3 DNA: TGTGCCAGCAGTTACAGGACTAGCGCCTACGAGCAGTACTTC. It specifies CASSYRTSAYEQYF.

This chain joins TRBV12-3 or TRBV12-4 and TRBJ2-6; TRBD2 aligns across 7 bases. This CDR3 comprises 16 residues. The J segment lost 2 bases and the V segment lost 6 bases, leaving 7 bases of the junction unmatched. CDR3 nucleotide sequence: TGTGCCAGCAGCCCAGTGGGGGGGGCTGGGGCCAACGTCCTGACTTTC. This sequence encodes CASSPVGGAGANVLTF.

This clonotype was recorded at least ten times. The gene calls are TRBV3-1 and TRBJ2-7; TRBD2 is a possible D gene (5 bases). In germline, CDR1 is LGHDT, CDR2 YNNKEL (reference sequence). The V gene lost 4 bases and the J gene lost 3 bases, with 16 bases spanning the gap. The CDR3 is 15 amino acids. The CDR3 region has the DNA TGTGCCAGCAGCCGGAGGAGCCTGGCTCACTACGAGCAGTACTTC. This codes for CASSRRSLAHYEQYF.

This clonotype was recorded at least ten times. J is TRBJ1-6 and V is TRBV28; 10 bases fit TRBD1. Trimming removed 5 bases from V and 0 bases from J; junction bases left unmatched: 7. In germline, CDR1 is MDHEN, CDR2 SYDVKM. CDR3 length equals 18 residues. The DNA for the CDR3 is TGTGCCAGCAGTACCGGGACAGGGGAATTCTCCTATAATTCACCCCTCCACTTT. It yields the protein CASSTGTGEFSYNSPLHF.

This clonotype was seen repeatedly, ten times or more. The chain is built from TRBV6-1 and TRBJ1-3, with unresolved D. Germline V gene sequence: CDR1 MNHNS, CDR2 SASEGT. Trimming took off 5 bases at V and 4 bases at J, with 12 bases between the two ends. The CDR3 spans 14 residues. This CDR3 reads CASSPNAGGNTIYF. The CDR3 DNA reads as TGTGCCAGCAGTCCCAATGCGGGAGGAAACACCATATATTTT.

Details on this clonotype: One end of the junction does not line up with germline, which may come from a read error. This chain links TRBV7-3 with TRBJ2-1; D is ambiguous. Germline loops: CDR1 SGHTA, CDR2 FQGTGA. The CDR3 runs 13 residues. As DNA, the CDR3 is TGTGCCAGCAGCCCGGGCAGAAACAATGAGCAGCTCTTC. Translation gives CASSPGRNNEQLF.

This chain's CDR3 is CASSQRFGTETQYF. The CDR3 DNA is TGTGCCAGCAGTCAAAGATTCGGGACGGAGACCCAGTACTTC. The V call is TRBV2, the J call TRBJ2-5; possibly TRBD1 or TRBD2 for D (5 bases each). CDR1 SNHLY and CDR2 FYNNEI come from the germline V gene. CDR3 length equals 14 residues. V was shortened by 5 bases and J by 5 bases, with 15 bases between the two germline ends. Filled out from reference TRBV2 and TRBJ2-5, the complete variable domain reads EPEVTQTPSHQVTQMGQEVILRCVPISNHLYFYWYRQILGQKVEFLVSFYNNEISEKSEIFDDQFSVERPDGSNFTLKIRSTKLEDSAMYFCASSQRFGTETQYFGPGTRLLVL.

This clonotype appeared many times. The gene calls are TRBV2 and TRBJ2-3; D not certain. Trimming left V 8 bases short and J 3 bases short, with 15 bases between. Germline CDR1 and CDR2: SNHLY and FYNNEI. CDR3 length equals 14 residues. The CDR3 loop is CASGDSSRTDTQYF. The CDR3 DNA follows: TGTGCCAGCGGGGATAGCTCGAGGACAGATACGCAGTATTTT.

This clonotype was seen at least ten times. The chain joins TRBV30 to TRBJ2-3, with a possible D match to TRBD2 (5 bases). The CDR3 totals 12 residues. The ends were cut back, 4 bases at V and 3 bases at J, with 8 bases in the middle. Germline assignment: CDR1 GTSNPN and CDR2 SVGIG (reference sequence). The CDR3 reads CAWTSGTDTQYF. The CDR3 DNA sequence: TGTGCCTGGACTTCGGGAACAGATACGCAGTATTTT.